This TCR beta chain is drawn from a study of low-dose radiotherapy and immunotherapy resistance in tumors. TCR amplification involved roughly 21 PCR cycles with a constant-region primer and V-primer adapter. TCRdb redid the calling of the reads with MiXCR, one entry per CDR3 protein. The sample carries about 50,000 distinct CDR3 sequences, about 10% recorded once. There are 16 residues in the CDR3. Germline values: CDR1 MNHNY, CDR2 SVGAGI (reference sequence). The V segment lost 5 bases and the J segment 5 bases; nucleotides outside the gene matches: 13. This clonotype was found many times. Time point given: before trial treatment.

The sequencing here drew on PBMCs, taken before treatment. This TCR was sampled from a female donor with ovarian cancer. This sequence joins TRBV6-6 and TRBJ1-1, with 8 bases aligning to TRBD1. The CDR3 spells CASSGTGQGRWTEAFF. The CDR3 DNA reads TGTGCCAGCAGTGGCACCGGACAGGGAAGATGGACTGAAGCTTTCTTT.